The sequence of this T cell receptor (beta chain) was determined in a study of regulatory T cells in long-lasting Graves disease. Looking at the study overall: For a period under 3 months, newly diagnosed Graves' patients had taken antithyroid drugs.

Study-level points and caveats: Whereas new patients shared 900 to 1,000 public clonotypes, persistent patients shared more, at 2,500 to 3,500.

This clonotype came up many times. Its target is not known. Described time point: newly diagnosed GD, antithyroid drugs for less than 3 months. PBMC RNA served as the TCR library source. Both iRepertoire HTBI primers and Arm-PCR of CDR3 regions were used to build the TCR beta libraries. TCRdb redid the calling of the multiplex PCR reads with MiXCR, one entry per CDR3 protein. This sample has about 210,000 distinct CDR3 sequences, with roughly 19% found just once. The germline CDR1 and CDR2 sequences are MNHEY and SVGAGI. The CDR3 contains 16 residues. The germline V and J ends were trimmed by 2 bases and 0 bases, with 13 bases remaining between them. A further study also used this sample, focusing on T cells in Graves' hyperthyroidism and ophthalmopathy. From that paper: A lack of ophthalmopathy progression within 18 months defined stable Graves' hyperthyroidism. With the HTBI primer set, the TCR CDR3 went through a first round of RT-PCR.

The sample in question was peripheral blood mononuclear cells (PBMCs), obtained at new diagnosis, from a patient treated with antithyroid drugs. The sequence derives from a woman aged 25 to 45 with Graves disease. V gene TRBV6-5 combines with J gene TRBJ1-1, with D maybe TRBD1 (6 bases). The chain's CDR3 is CASSYTRQAMNTEAFF. CDR3 sequence (DNA): TGTGCCAGCAGTTACACCCGACAGGCGATGAACACTGAAGCTTTCTTT.